The clone carrying this T cell receptor beta chain came up once. The antigen is undetermined. One end of the junction is discordant with germline, which a read error may explain. Then a second PCR, running roughly 7 to 12 cycles, was carried out with a sample-barcoded 5' primer and a J-beta primer mix. TCRdb reprocessed the 5' RACE reads with MiXCR, giving one entry per CDR3 protein. Counted here are about 620,000 distinct CDR3 sequences, 45% to 60% occurring once; the ten biggest clones make up roughly 13%. The sample belongs to a study of blood T cells in healthy people across ages. Whole-study results and caveats: Any conclusive comparison of naive versus antigen-experienced cells was prevented by using unsorted PBMCs.

Germline lookup yields CDR1 ENHRY and CDR2 SYGVKD. The CDR3 covers 14 residues. This TCR came from a woman older than 75 in good health. This chain uses TRBV10-3 with TRBJ2-7, with 7 bases identical to TRBD1. The specimen sequenced was blood. CDR3 sequence (DNA): TGTGCCATCAGTACAGGGGCTTCCCCCTACGTGCAGTACTTC. Its translation: CAISTGASPYVQYF.